This T cell receptor (beta chain) was sequenced in a study of cytomegalovirus exposure and HLA in healthy donors (dated 2017 in TCRdb). With regard to the full study: According to an earlier analysis of around 600 of the donors, about 170 million T cells yielded roughly 110 million unique TCR beta sequences and approximately 300 Gb of sequence data. About 300 gigabases of sequencing data and around 87 million unique TCR sequences were included in an early release covering over 600 HLA-typed donors. Of the approximately 400 genotyped donors, roughly 80% were placed in the genetic ancestry cluster associated with self-reported Caucasian donors. The aim of the study was to test whether cataloging public T cell receptors could identify signatures of past pathogen exposure. The T cell repertoires of around 670 subjects were profiled by immunosequencing and related to cytomegalovirus serostatus. Along with the approximately 650-subject first cohort, a separate validation cohort of roughly 110 different subjects was used. To predict cytomegalovirus infection status, the study combined high-throughput TCR immunosequencing, statistical association of individual TCRs with disease status, and machine learning. To study patterns of TCR occurrence, a later analysis re-analyzed previously published TCR beta repertoires from more than 550 donors and added high-resolution HLA genotyping. The later analysis used no new phenotypic data to find candidate immune exposures, relying instead on TCR beta sequences and their occurrence across donors. In an earlier analysis of a few hundred of the donors, high-throughput TCR beta sequencing was used to judge whether each TCR beta V gene segment behaved as functional or pseudogenic. Alongside the repertoire data, information on donor age, sex, ethnicity and CMV serostatus was compiled. A later genetic analysis took genome-wide SNP genotypes for about 55% of the 666 donors and used that subset as a discovery cohort. Every repertoire in the discovery cohort had been generated on one and the same sequencing platform. Class I and class II HLA loci were covered by the typing at four-digit resolution. The number of typed donors differed by locus: about 629-630 for A, B, C, DRB1 and DQB1; some 500 for DQA1; some 610 for DPA1; and 400 to 480 for DPB1. Because of strong linkage in the cohort, roughly 5 DR-DQ haplotypes were treated as single units for association and clustering. Among roughly 400 genotyped donors of the cohort, an average of about 240,000 unique TCR beta nucleotide sequences was sequenced per donor, of which about 18% were non-productive.

The library was generated by the immunoSEQ multiplex PCR assay. For the multiplex PCR, a mixture combining 60 forward primers for TCR Vbeta segments and 13 reverse primers for TCR Jbeta segments was used. The CDR3 region of rearranged TCR beta genes was amplified from genomic DNA with a multiplex PCR assay. The amplified TCR beta libraries were sequenced on the Illumina HiSeq System as 87-base-pair reads. For the original study's pipeline: Across the roughly 600 repertoires, a later analysis counted around 80 million unique TCR beta chains, approximately 12 million of which were shared by at least two donors. A nearest-neighbor algorithm error-corrected the raw reads and collapsed the reads into unique sequences, merging closely related sequences to remove PCR and sequencing errors. CDR3 sequences were aligned to IMGT reference sequences to assign V, D and J gene segments. For a sequence to be retained, a match of at least six nucleotides was required to both a V gene segment and a J gene segment. A rearrangement counted as productive if the CDR3 had no stop codons and remained in frame with V and J, and every other rearrangement counted as non-productive. CDR3 was defined by IMGT convention, running from the second conserved V-encoded cysteine to the conserved J-encoded phenylalanine. The earlier analysis of approximately 590 of the donors excluded any sequence lacking an unambiguous match to a single V gene segment. An earlier analysis of some 610 of the donors called V segments functional above 56.7% productive rearrangements and segregating when the between-donor standard deviation exceeded 5%. A statistical classification framework was developed to diagnose cytomegalovirus status using the catalog of TCR beta chain sequences. V and J gene assignment, in a later analysis, came from comparing TCR nucleotide sequences with IMGT/GENE-DB human TR gene sequences. A later analysis assigned CDR3 sequences and most-parsimonious VDJ recombination scenarios with the TCRdist pipeline. In a later analysis, every TCR beta chain was defined by the combination of its CDR3 amino acid sequence and its V-gene family, and reads without a unique V-gene family were dropped. In a later analysis, nearly 600 highly shared, low-generation-probability nucleotide sequences were removed to address suspected cross-contamination and a sequencing artifact. For each public chain, a later analysis derived a clonal expansion index from normalized ranks of inferred template counts within each repertoire. Generation probabilities in a later analysis came from a VDJ recombination model fitted to out-of-frame rearrangements, and those results were checked against IGoR. Hypergeometric tests were used in a later analysis to score TCR-TCR, TCR-HLA and TCR-CMV co-occurrence, with a repertoire-size bias correction applied to the TCR pairs. False discovery rates were estimated in a later analysis by permuting HLA or CMV assignments 20 times. In a later analysis, co-occurring TCRs were grouped using DBSCAN, and TCRdist sequence similarity was added for clustering within HLA-allele-positive subsets. Repertoires with fewer than 30,000 or more than 120,000 public chains, plus five repertoires with anomalous nucleotide sharing, were excluded from co-occurrence clustering. TCRdb re-hosts the immuneACCESS table, in-frame sequences only. Its copies lack some clones; in the studies checked, an unresolved V gene accounts for under half of them, and the cause for the rest is not known. D and trimming come from the DNA, and the V and J calls and clone size come from that table. In all, the sample holds 80,000 or so clones, and 75% to 80% of those were seen once. 3.5% to 5.5% of the sample comes from the top ten.

Paper-wide results and their limitations: A later genetic analysis reported fewer N-insertions in productive TCRs among donors in an Asian-associated ancestry cluster than the approximately 670-donor mean. According to a later analysis, parvovirus B19, influenza, CMV and Epstein-Barr virus appeared linked to several top co-occurrence clusters. This cohort had only TCR beta chains sequenced, and the lack of alpha or paired-chain data limited which features could be detected. Linkage disequilibrium might explain the correlated functional status among segregating V segments, but an unknown experimental factor could not be ruled out. In the study, 150 to 200 TCR beta chains were listed as associated with cytomegalovirus. V-gene and J-gene trimming of TCR beta chains was associated with a missense DCLRE1C variant in a later genetic analysis, and the association was replicated in an independent cohort. According to the authors, the approach could potentially be generalized to other disease states and immunological phenotypes. Strong co-occurrence of HLA alleles, especially DR and DQ, made assigning TCR associations to individual alleles difficult. In both the original and validation cohorts, the classifier was reported to diagnose cytomegalovirus status with high specificity and sensitivity. In a later analysis, HLA-associated TCR beta chains were found to be more clonally expanded and to have lower generation probabilities than equally common non-associated chains. In a later analysis, TCR association rates were found to vary across HLA loci, with the most associated TCRs seen for DRB1 alleles and the fewest for HLA-C alleles. The earlier analysis of some 560 of the donors excluded 15 to 20 rarely observed V segments, including chromosome 9 orphons, because counts were too low. Broadly in line with IMGT annotations, most TCR beta V segments showed up in productive rearrangements about 87% or about 30% of the time in an earlier analysis of 587 of the donors. At a false discovery rate of 0.05, a later analysis linked under 20,000 TCR beta sequences to specific HLA alleles. A later analysis found that most CMV-associated TCR beta chains appeared HLA-restricted, with HLA associations seemingly driven largely by CMV exposure. Roughly uniform sequencing depth across donors was assumed in presence/absence analyses, although this assumption may not hold. For the cohort, immune exposure information was limited to CMV serostatus. The sequencing pipeline was judged likely to have produced a cluster of highly shared sequence variants as a technical artifact. The 87-base-pair reads could not distinguish some IMGT-functional V segments, including TRBV6-2 and TRBV6-3, so those segments were excluded. Because some donors lacked HLA typing at each locus, the association tests relied only on the typed subset. Most TCR sequences were observed very rarely across donors, whereas some public TCRs were present in many individuals. A further reported finding was that TCR beta sequences accurately predicted the HLA-A and HLA-B alleles for most subjects in the first cohort. Three of the identified cytomegalovirus-associated TCR beta chains were confirmed in vitro to be specific for cytomegalovirus antigens.

This clone was seen only a few times. The antigen it recognizes is unknown. No base quality information exists; no much larger clone differs at one position. The CDR3 runs 14 residues from the cysteine to the phenylalanine. The sequence is cut down to CDR3 DNA, 42 bases in frame from base 1. V is pared back by 1 base and J by 3 bases, with 7 bases lying between the germline termini. The germline V gene specifies KGHSH as CDR1 and LQKENI as CDR2. The cohort was made up of about 610 healthy bone marrow donors. Cohort members were all nominally healthy when sampled, although unrecorded immune exposures were likely present. The donor tested CMV seronegative and was one of the 352 seronegative cohort members. Every donor gave a peripheral blood sample, and the peripheral blood mononuclear cells from that sample were used for TCR beta sequencing. The Qiagen DNeasy Blood Extraction Kit was used to extract genomic DNA from the blood cell samples.

This receptor was taken from a middle-aged man in good health and CMV-seronegative. The sequence links TRBV18 to TRBJ2-1, with no confident D gene call. The sequencing sample was made of PBMCs. The nucleotides read TGTGCCAGCTCACCACTCCCGGGCTACAATGAGCAGTTCTTC. This is translated as CASSPLPGYNEQFF.